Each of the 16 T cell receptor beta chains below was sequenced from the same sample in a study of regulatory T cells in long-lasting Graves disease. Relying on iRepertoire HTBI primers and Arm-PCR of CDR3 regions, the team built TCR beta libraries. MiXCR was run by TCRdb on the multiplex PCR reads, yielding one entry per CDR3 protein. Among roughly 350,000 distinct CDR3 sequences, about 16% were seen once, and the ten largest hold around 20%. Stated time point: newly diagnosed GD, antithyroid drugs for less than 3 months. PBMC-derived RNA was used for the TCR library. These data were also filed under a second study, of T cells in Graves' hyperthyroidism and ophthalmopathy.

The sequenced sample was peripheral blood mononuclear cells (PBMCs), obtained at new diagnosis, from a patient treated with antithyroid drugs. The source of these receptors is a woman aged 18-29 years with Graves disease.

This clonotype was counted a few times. The CDR3 nucleotides read TGCGCCAGCAGCTTTCCTAAGACTAGCCACAATGAGCAGTTCTTC. Protein: CASSFPKTSHNEQFF. The genes are TRBV5-1 and TRBJ2-1; 7 bases fit TRBD2. Germline trimming cut 2 bases from V and 5 bases from J; bases unmatched to any gene: 7. CDR1 is SGHRS, CDR2 YFSETQ, per germline. The CDR3 is 15 amino acids.

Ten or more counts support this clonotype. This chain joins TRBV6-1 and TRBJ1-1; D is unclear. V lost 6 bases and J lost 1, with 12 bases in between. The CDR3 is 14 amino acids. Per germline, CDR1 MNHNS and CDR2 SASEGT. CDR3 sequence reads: CASRNLDGNTEAFF. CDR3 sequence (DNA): TGTGCCAGCAGGAACTTAGACGGGAACACTGAAGCTTTCTTT.

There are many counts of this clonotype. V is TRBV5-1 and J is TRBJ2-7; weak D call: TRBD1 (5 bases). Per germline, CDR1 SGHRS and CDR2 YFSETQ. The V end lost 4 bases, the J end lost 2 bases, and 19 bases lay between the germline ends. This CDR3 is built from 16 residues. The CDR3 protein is CASSGGQSGVAYEQYF. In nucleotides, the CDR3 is TGCGCCAGCAGCGGCGGACAATCCGGCGTTGCCTACGAGCAGTACTTC.

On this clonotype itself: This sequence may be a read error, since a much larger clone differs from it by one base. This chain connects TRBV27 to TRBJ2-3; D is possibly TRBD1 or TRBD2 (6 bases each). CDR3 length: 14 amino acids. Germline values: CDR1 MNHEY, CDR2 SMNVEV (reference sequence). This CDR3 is CSSSSTAGTYTQYF. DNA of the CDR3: TGTTCCAGCAGTTCGACGGCGGGGACATATACGCAGTATTTT.

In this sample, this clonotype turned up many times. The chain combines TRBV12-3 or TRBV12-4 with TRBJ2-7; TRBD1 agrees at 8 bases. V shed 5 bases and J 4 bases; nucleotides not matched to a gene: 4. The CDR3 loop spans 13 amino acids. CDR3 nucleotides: TGTGCCAGCAGTCGACAGGGGTTATACGAGCAGTACTTC. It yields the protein CASSRQGLYEQYF.

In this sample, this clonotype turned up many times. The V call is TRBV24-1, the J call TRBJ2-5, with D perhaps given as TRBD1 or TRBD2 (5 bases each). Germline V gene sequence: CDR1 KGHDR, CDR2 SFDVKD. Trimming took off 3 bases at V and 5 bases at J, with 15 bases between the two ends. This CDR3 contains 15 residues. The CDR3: CATSDAGAFRETQYF. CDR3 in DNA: TGTGCCACCAGTGATGCCGGGGCGTTTCGGGAGACCCAGTACTTC.

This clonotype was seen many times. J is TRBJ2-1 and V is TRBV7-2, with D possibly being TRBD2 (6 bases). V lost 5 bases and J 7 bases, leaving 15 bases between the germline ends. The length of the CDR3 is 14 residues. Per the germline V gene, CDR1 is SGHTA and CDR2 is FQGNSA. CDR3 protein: CASSTRTSLNEQFF. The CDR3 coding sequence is TGTGCCAGCAGCACCCGAACTAGCTTAAATGAGCAGTTCTTC.

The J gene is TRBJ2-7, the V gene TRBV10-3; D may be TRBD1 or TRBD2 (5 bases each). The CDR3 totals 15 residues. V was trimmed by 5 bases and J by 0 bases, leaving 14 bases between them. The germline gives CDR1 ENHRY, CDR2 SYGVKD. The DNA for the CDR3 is TGTGCCATCAGTTTTCGGGGCGGAAGCTCCTACGAGCAGTACTTC. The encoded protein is CAISFRGGSSYEQYF.

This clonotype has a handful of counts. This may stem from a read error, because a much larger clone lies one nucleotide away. The CDR3 region is CASSQGWVEKLLF. In nucleotides, the CDR3 is TGTGCCAGCAGCCAAGGATGGGTTGAAAAACTGCTTTTT. The rearrangement joins TRBV3-1 to TRBJ1-4, with no clear D. Germline CDR1 LGHDT, CDR2 YNNKEL (reference sequence). The CDR3 runs 13 residues.

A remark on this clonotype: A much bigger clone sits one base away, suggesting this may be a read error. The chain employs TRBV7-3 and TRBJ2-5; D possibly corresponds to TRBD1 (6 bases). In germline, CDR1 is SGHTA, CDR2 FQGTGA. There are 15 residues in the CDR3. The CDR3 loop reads CASSYRRGFQETQNF. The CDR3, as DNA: TGTGCCAGCAGCTACCGTAGGGGGTTCCAAGAGACCCAGAACTTC.

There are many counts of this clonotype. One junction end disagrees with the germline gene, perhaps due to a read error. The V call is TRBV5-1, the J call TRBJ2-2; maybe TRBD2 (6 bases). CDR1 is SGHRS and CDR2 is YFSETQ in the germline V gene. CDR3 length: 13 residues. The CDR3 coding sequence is TGTGCCAGCAGCTTAGCGGTTTATGGGGAGCTGTTTTTT. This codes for CASSLAVYGELFF.

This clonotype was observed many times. The CDR3 DNA sequence: TGTGCCAGGAGACGTGCTGGACGGGGAGGGACTGAAGCTTTCTTT. This encodes CARRRAGRGGTEAFF. The V and J genes are TRBV12-3 or TRBV12-4 and TRBJ1-1; D remains unclear. The CDR3 loop spans 15 amino acids. The V end was cut by 9 bases, the J end by 5 bases, with 22 bases between.

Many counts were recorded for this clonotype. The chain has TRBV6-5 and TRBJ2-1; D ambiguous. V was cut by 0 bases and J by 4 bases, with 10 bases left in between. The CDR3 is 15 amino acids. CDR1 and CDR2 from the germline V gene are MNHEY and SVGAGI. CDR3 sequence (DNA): TGTGCCAGCAGTTACTCGCCCGCGCGGTACAATGAGCAGTTCTTC. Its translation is CASSYSPARYNEQFF.

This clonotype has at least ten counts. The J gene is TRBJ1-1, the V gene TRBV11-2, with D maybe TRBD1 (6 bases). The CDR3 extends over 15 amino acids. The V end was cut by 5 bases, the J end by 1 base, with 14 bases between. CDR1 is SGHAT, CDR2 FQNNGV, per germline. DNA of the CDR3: TGTGCCAGCAGCCCAACGACAGGCGCGAACACTGAAGCTTTCTTT. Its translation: CASSPTTGANTEAFF.

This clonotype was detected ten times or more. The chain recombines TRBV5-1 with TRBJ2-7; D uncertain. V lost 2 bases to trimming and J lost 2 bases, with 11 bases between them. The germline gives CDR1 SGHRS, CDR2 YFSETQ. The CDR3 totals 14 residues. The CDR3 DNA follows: TGCGCCAGCAGCTTCTCTACCCCTACCTACGAGCAGTACTTC. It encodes CASSFSTPTYEQYF.

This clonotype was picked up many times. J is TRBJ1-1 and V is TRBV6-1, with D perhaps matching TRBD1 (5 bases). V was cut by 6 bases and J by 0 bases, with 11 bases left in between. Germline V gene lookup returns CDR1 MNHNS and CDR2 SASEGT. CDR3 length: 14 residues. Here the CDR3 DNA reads TGTGCCAGCAGCCGGGGACGGCTGAACACTGAAGCTTTCTTT. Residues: CASSRGRLNTEAFF.